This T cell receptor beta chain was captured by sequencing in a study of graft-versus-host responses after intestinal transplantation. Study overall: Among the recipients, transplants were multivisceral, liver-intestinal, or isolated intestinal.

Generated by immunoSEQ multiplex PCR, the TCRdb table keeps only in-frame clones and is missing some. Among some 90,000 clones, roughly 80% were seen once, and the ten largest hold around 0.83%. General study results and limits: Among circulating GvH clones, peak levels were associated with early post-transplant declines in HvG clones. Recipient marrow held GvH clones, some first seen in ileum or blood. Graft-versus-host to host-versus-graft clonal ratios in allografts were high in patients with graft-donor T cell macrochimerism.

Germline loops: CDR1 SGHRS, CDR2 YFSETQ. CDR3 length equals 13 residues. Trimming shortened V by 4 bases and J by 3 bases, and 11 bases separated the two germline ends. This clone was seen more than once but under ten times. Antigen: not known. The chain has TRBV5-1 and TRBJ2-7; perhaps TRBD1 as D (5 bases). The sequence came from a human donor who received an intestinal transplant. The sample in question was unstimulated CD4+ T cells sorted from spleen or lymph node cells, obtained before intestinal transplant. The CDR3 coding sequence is TGCGCCAGCAGCCGGCTAGGGGACTACGAGCAGTACTTC. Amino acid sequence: CASSRLGDYEQYF.